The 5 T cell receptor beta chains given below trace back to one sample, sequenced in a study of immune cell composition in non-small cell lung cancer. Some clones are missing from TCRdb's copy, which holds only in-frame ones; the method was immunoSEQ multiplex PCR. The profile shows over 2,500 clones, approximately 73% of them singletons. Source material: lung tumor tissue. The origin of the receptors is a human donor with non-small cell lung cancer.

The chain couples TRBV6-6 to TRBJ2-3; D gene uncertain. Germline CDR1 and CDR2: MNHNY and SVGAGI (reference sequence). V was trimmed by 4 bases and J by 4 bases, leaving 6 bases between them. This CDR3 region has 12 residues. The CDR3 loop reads CASSSNPDTQYF. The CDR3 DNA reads TGTGCCAGCAGTTCTAATCCAGATACGCAGTATTTT.

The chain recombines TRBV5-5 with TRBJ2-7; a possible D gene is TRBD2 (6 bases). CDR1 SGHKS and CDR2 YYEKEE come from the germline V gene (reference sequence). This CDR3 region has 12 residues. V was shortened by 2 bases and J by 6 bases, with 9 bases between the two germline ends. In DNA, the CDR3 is TGTGCCAGCAGCTTAGACGGGGGCGAGCAGTACTTC. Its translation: CASSLDGGEQYF.

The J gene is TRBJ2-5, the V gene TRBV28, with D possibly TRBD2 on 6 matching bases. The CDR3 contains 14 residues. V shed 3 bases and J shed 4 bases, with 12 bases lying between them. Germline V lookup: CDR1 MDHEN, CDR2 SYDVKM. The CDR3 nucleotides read TGTGCCAGCAGTTTGGGGAGGCAAAGAGAGACCCAGTACTTC. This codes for CASSLGRQRETQYF.

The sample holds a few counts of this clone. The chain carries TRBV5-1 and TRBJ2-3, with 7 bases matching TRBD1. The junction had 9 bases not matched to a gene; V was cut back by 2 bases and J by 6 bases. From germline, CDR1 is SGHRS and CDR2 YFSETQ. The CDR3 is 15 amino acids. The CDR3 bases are TGCGCCAGCAGCTTAGGGGGCCAAGAGGGGGATACGCAGTATTTT. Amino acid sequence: CASSLGGQEGDTQYF. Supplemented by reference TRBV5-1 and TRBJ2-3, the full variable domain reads KAGVTQTPRYLIKTRGQQVTLSCSPISGHRSVSWYQQTPGQGLQFLFEYFSETQRNKGNFPGRFSGRQFSNSRSEMNVSTLELGDSALYLCASSLGGQEGDTQYFGPGTRLTVL.

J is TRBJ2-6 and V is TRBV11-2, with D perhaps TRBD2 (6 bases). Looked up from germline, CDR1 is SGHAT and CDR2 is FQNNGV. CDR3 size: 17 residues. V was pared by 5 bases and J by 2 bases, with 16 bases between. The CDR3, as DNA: TGTGCCAGCAGCCTTCCTGGAGGGAGAGCTGGGGCCAACGTCCTGACTTTC. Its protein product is CASSLPGGRAGANVLTF.